This entry features one T cell receptor (beta chain) sequence. This specimen belongs to a study of cytomegalovirus exposure and HLA in healthy donors. PCR primers comprised 60 Vbeta and 13 Jbeta primers. Clones were read by immunoSEQ multiplex PCR, and TCRdb kept only the in-frame ones, dropping some. Altogether about 43,000 clones are present, 51% being singletons, with the ten largest covering 5.5% to 7%. The CDR3 is made up of 15 amino acids. V gave up 0 bases and J gave up 7 bases; unmatched junction bases: 8. Germline-derived CDR1 and CDR2 are LNHNV and YYDKDF (reference sequence). The V and J genes are TRBV15 and TRBJ2-7; 8 bases map to TRBD1. This clonotype was sampled from a man between 60 and 75 years old in good health and CMV-seronegative. Sequencing was performed on PBMCs. In nucleotides, the CDR3 is TGTGCCACCAGCAGAGACAGGACAGGGTCGGGGGAGCAGTACTTC. Residues: CATSRDRTGSGEQYF.